This T cell receptor beta chain was captured in a study of blood T cells in healthy people across ages. V was pared by 5 bases and J by 8 bases, with 10 bases between. CDR1 is SEHNR, CDR2 FQNEAQ, per germline (reference sequence). The CDR3 spans 12 residues. This clonotype was detected only a few times. Together with a sample-barcoded 5' primer, a J-beta primer mix was included in a second PCR lasting roughly 6 to 12 cycles. TCRdb ran MiXCR on the 5' RACE reads and lists one entry per CDR3 protein. The repertoire holds 1.5 million to 2 million distinct CDR3 sequences, with around half as singletons. The sequence was obtained from a woman between 35 and 50 years old in good health. The chain carries TRBV7-9 and TRBJ2-1; D gene uncertain. Sequenced: blood. The CDR3, as DNA: TGTGCCAGCAGCCCCCGATCTGATGAGCAGTTCTTC. Translating it yields CASSPRSDEQFF.